The rows below give T cell receptor beta chains drawn from one sample of a study of T cells and Merkel cell carcinoma outcomes. TCRdb's copy holds only in-frame clones and misses some; the assay was immunoSEQ multiplex PCR. This sample yields some 14,000 clones, of which roughly 92% are seen a single time; 1.5% to 2.5% belongs to the top ten. Sequencing input: tumor tissue from Merkel cell carcinoma. The receptors derive from a human donor with Merkel cell carcinoma. Both conserved end residues are part of each CDR3. A D gene is named only where the DNA matches it firmly. Only part of the rows carry a size: once, few, many, or a class if the clone is expanded.

J gene,clone size,V gene,D gene,CDR3 DNA,CDR3 protein
TRBJ2-5,NA,TRBV7-9,TRBD2,TGTGCCAGCAGCCGCCCACTAGCGGGGGCCCAAGAGACCCAGTACTTC,CASSRPLAGAQETQYF
TRBJ2-5,NA,TRBV18,NA,TGTGCCAGCTCACCTAGAAACGGGGGAGAGACCCAGTACTTC,CASSPRNGGETQYF
TRBJ2-5,NA,TRBV30,TRBD1,TGTGCCTTGCAACCCGGGACAGGGCGAAAGACCCAGTACTTC,CALQPGTGRKTQYF
TRBJ2-7,NA,TRBV5-6,TRBD2,TGTGCCAGCAGCCTGCCCGTTGGAGCGGGGTCCTACGAGCAGTACTTC,CASSLPVGAGSYEQYF
TRBJ2-3,NA,TRBV5-1,TRBD2,TGCGCCAGCAGCTTGGGGGTTCTAGCGGGGGGGACCGCAGATACGCAGTATTTT,CASSLGVLAGGTADTQYF
TRBJ2-2,once,TRBV2,NA,TGTGCCAGCAGCGGCGGGGAGCTGTTTTTT,CASSGGELFF
TRBJ2-5,NA,TRBV2,NA,TGTGCCAGCAACGAATGGTCCCAAGAGACCCAGTACTTC,CASNEWSQETQYF
TRBJ2-2,NA,TRBV5-4,NA,TGTGCCAGCAGCTTGTCAGGGAACACCGGGGAGCTGTTTTTT,CASSLSGNTGELFF
TRBJ2-6,once,TRBV5-4,NA,TGTGCCAGCAGCTTACAGCGCTCTGGGGCCAACGTCCTGACTTTC,CASSLQRSGANVLTF
TRBJ1-2,NA,TRBV11-2,NA,TGTGCCAGCAGCGCCAGGAGGAGGTATGGCTACACCTTC,CASSARRRYGYTF
TRBJ1-1,NA,TRBV7-9,NA,TGTGCCAGCAACCGACCTAGAGTGGGGAACACTGAAGCTTTCTTT,CASNRPRVGNTEAFF
TRBJ2-2,NA,TRBV7-8,NA,TGTGCCAGCAGCTTAGAGTCCGGGGCCGGGGAGCTGTTTTTT,CASSLESGAGELFF
TRBJ2-5,NA,TRBV4-2,NA,TGTGCCAGCAGCCAAGAGCCCCCCGGGGAGACCCAGTACTTC,CASSQEPPGETQYF
TRBJ2-7,NA,TRBV18,NA,TGTGCCAGCTCACGCGGGGACAGACTCCTCTCCTACGAGCAGTACTTC,CASSRGDRLLSYEQYF
TRBJ2-1,NA,TRBV10-3,NA,TGTGCCATCAGCCCGGACTCGAACAATGAGCAGTTCTTC,CAISPDSNNEQFF
TRBJ2-1,NA,TRBV18,NA,TGTGCCAGCTCACCAAGAGGCATGATTGGGGTCTTC,CASSPRGMIGVF
TRBJ2-2,NA,TRBV9,NA,TGTGCCAGCAGCGTAGTCCAGGGTAGCACCGGGGAGCTGTTTTTT,CASSVVQGSTGELFF
TRBJ2-3,once,TRBV7-9,NA,TGTGCCAGCAGCCTCGACGGATATGGGACGCAGTATTTT,CASSLDGYGTQYF
TRBJ2-3,NA,TRBV5-4,TRBD1,TGTGCCAGCAGCGCCTCACCGGGACAGATCAGAGATACGCAGTATTTT,CASSASPGQIRDTQYF
TRBJ1-2,NA,TRBV30,TRBD1,TGTGCCTGGACCAGGACAGGGGAAGGAGGCTACACCTTC,CAWTRTGEGGYTF
TRBJ1-2,NA,TRBV4-1,NA,TGCGCCAGCAGCCAAGTCCCCGAGGTAGTAGGGGGCTACACCTTC,CASSQVPEVVGGYTF
TRBJ1-2,NA,TRBV6-5,NA,TGTGCCAGCAGTTACTCGATTTTATTGGGGGACTATGGCTACACCTTC,CASSYSILLGDYGYTF
TRBJ1-2,NA,TRBV5-4,NA,TGTGCCAGCAGCTTGGCAAGTCAGGGGTTCTATGGCTACACCTTC,CASSLASQGFYGYTF
TRBJ1-4,once,TRBV6-5,TRBD1,TGTGCCAGCAGCCCCGGGACAGGGGGCTACGAAAAACTGTTTTTT,CASSPGTGGYEKLFF
TRBJ2-5,NA,TRBV7-8,NA,TGTGCCAGCAGCCCTCATCGGGGGATGGAGACCCAGTACTTC,CASSPHRGMETQYF
TRBJ1-1,NA,TRBV30,NA,TGTGCCTGGACTAAGGGTCAGGGCACTGAAGCTTTCTTT,CAWTKGQGTEAFF
TRBJ1-1,NA,TRBV4-2,TRBD1,TGTGCCAGCAGCCTCCCACCCCTACCGGGACAGGGAGGGGAAGCTTTCTTT,CASSLPPLPGQGGEAFF
TRBJ1-3,NA,TRBV10-3,NA,TGTGCCACGTTTCTGGGGCATTCTGGAAACACCATATATTTT,CATFLGHSGNTIYF
TRBJ2-1,NA,TRBV5-6,TRBD2,TGTGCCAGCACCCCGGGGCGGGAGGCCTACAATGAGCAGTTCTTC,CASTPGREAYNEQFF
TRBJ2-2,NA,TRBV28,NA,TGTGCCAGCAGTCCCCCCAGGACCGGGGAGCTGTTTTTT,CASSPPRTGELFF
TRBJ1-1,NA,TRBV27,TRBD1,TGTGCCAGCAGTTCAACGCGACAGGGGGCTATATCAGCTTTCTTT,CASSSTRQGAISAFF
TRBJ1-1,NA,TRBV5-1,NA,TGCGCCAGCAGCTCAGGCTGGAACACTGAAGCTTTCTTT,CASSSGWNTEAFF
TRBJ2-3,NA,TRBV28,NA,TGTGCCAGCAGTCAGACCAGTTTCGGCACAGATACGCAGTATTTT,CASSQTSFGTDTQYF
TRBJ2-3,NA,TRBV5-5,NA,TGTGCCAGCAGCCATGTTCCATCACAGTATTTT,CASSHVPSQYF
TRBJ1-2,NA,TRBV6-5,TRBD1,TGTGCCAGCAGACGGACAGGGGGCGGTGGCTACACCTTC,CASRRTGGGGYTF
TRBJ2-3,NA,TRBV5-6,NA,TGTGCCAGCAGCTTACGGGCGCGCACAGATACGCAGTATTTT,CASSLRARTDTQYF
TRBJ1-3,NA,TRBV10-3,NA,TGTGCCATCAGTGAGTCGTGGGGTGGAAACACCATATATTTT,CAISESWGGNTIYF
TRBJ1-3,NA,TRBV5-1,NA,TGCGCCAGCAGCTTGGTCGGCACGGCTGACACCATATATTTT,CASSLVGTADTIYF
TRBJ1-1,NA,TRBV12-5,NA,TGTGCTAGTGGTTTACGGACAGTTGAAGCTTTCTTT,CASGLRTVEAFF
TRBJ2-1,NA,TRBV5-4,TRBD2,TGTGCCAGCAGCTTGGCTAGCGGGATATCCTACAATGAGCAGTTCTTC,CASSLASGISYNEQFF
TRBJ1-1,NA,TRBV5-1,NA,TGCGCCAGCAGCTTCGGGACACGCACTGAAGCTTTCTTT,CASSFGTRTEAFF
TRBJ1-2,NA,TRBV6-5,NA,TGTGCCAGCAGTCGGACAGCCTCATATGGCTACACCTTC,CASSRTASYGYTF
TRBJ1-1,NA,TRBV5-1,TRBD1,TGCGCCAGCAGACCACTCACGACAGGGGGCACTGAAGCTTTCTTT,CASRPLTTGGTEAFF
TRBJ1-2,NA,TRBV29-1,NA,TGCAGCGTTGACCCCGAAGGAGGCTACACCTTC,CSVDPEGGYTF
TRBJ2-7,once,TRBV7-6,NA,TGTGCCAGCAGCCCTCACAAAACAGAGCAGTACTTC,CASSPHKTEQYF
TRBJ2-7,NA,TRBV29-1,NA,TGCAGCGTTGAAGCAACTAGCCTCCACAGCAGGTACGAGCAGTACTTC,CSVEATSLHSRYEQYF
TRBJ2-7,few,TRBV4-3,NA,TGCGCCAGCAGCCAAGAGAGCCTCTCCTACGAGCAGTACTTC,CASSQESLSYEQYF
TRBJ2-7,few,TRBV4-1,NA,TGCGCCAGCAGCATTTCACTGTTCCCCTACGAGCAGTACTTC,CASSISLFPYEQYF
TRBJ2-7,NA,TRBV5-1,NA,TGCGCCAGCAGCAGATCACAGGGTGAGATTGTCTACGAGCAGTACTTC,CASSRSQGEIVYEQYF
TRBJ2-7,NA,TRBV6-5,NA,TGTGCCAGCAGTTACAGGCCCGGCGGCTCCTACGAGCAGTACTTC,CASSYRPGGSYEQYF
TRBJ1-5,NA,TRBV10-3,NA,TGTGCCATCAGTGAGGGTCACAATCAGCCCCAGCATTTT,CAISEGHNQPQHF
TRBJ2-2,NA,TRBV13,NA,TGTGCCAGCAGCTTAGTGTACACCGGGGAGCTGTTTTTT,CASSLVYTGELFF
TRBJ1-1,once,TRBV2,NA,TGTGCCAGCAGTCCGCGCTTGGACACTGAAGCTTTCTTT,CASSPRLDTEAFF
TRBJ2-1,NA,TRBV6-5,NA,TGTGCCAGCAGGCCAGGACCTCGAGAGCAGTTCTTC,CASRPGPREQFF